Listed below are T cell receptor beta chains from one sample, sequenced in a study of blood T cell repertoires in COVID-19. Clones were read by immunoSEQ multiplex PCR, and TCRdb kept only the in-frame ones, dropping some. The sample yields some 100,000 clones, nearly 90% seen once. The sequencing input was peripheral blood. Receptor source: a woman aged 55 to 70 with acute or convalescent COVID-19. The CDR3 runs from the conserved cysteine through the conserved F or W. A D gene is named only where the DNA matches it firmly.

cdr3_aa	j_call	d_call	v_call
CSVENRVAYNEQFF	TRBJ2-1	NA	TRBV29-1
CASSTTRYNEQFF	TRBJ2-1	NA	TRBV11-2
CASRPTGPYGYTF	TRBJ1-2	NA	TRBV27
CASSLIRGTDTQYF	TRBJ2-3	NA	TRBV7-8
CASSSLAGGPQETQYF	TRBJ2-5	TRBD2	TRBV5-1
CASSLETSGRMNNEQFF	TRBJ2-1	TRBD2	TRBV5-8
CASQDRGRSGNTIYF	TRBJ1-3	TRBD1	TRBV6-5
CASRRNRDSANYGYTF	TRBJ1-2	TRBD1	TRBV19
CASSPSPDGNYGYTF	TRBJ1-2	NA	TRBV3-1/TRBV3-2
CASSPNVQSSYNEQFF	TRBJ2-1	NA	TRBV5-1
CASSSVAGVAETQYF	TRBJ2-5	TRBD2	TRBV3-1/TRBV3-2
CASSLAWASGSPNEQFF	TRBJ2-1	TRBD2	TRBV11-1
CASGLVPGTSGRAWADTQYF	TRBJ2-3	TRBD2	TRBV12-5
CASSGSLAGGPLSTDTQYF	TRBJ2-3	TRBD2	TRBV6-6
CASSRDSLPYNEQFF	TRBJ2-1	NA	TRBV3-1/TRBV3-2
CASSLSGMNIQYF	TRBJ2-4	NA	TRBV11-2
CASSPPGTPVQPQHF	TRBJ1-5	NA	TRBV19
CASSQDSIIHGTQYF	TRBJ2-3	NA	TRBV3-1/TRBV3-2
CASSIPPGTSGRVNEQFF	TRBJ2-1	TRBD2	TRBV19
CASSQYPGQRYSNQPQHF	TRBJ1-5	TRBD1	TRBV16
CASSPTYPGLKDNSPLHF	TRBJ1-6	NA	TRBV6-6
CASSQGRSTEAFF	TRBJ1-1	NA	TRBV4-2
CASSFSTTSGSTDTQYF	TRBJ2-3	TRBD2	TRBV27
CASREARTSWFF	TRBJ2-1	TRBD2	TRBV6-5
CATSRDPTGTSAGNTIYF	TRBJ1-3	TRBD1	TRBV15
CASSPELAGGPYEQYF	TRBJ2-7	TRBD2	TRBV5-1
CASSLLRTGVGYTF	TRBJ1-2	TRBD1	TRBV5-1